This T cell receptor beta chain was retrieved from a study of T cell responses to AZD1222 COVID-19 vaccine (dated by TCRdb to 2020 to 2023). As for the study more broadly: AZD1222 recipients given second doses at about 4 weeks or at about 12 weeks were pooled, since spike-specific TCR depth and breadth were not found to differ between the two schedules. A total of over 230 trial participants underwent TCR sequencing, of whom 200 to 220 received two doses of AZD1222 and roughly 25 received two doses of the MenACWY control vaccine. Trial participants were enrolled by age into subgroups of 18-55, 56-69 and 70-plus years, and about 150, 27 and 61 TCR-sequenced participants, respectively, were included in these subgroups.

The label giving this sample's time point can be read as: baseline before first vaccination. The vaccinee samples were drawn from two UK trials, COV001 and COV002, one of which was a single-blind randomized controlled phase 2/3 trial testing AZD1222 (ChAdOx1 nCoV-19) in healthy adults. Trial participant PBMC samples were collected at day 0 and day 28 after the second dose for TCRbeta chain sequencing. On the study overall, not on this receptor specifically: Because no samples from the day 14 peak response were available, repertoires could be characterized only after the peak T cell response. In the small 56-69-year group, the increase in depth fell short of significance, most likely because of low power. Participants were mostly white British, with more females than males. The authors suggested clonal diversity may have been underestimated. A significant rise in spike-specific TCR breadth and depth was observed after two AZD1222 doses relative to day 0 and relative to MenACWY recipients. Nearly half of unique spike-specific TCRs reportedly recognized epitopes outside regions mutated in the B.1.351 and B.1.1.7 variants. Conclusions about previously exposed vaccinees were limited because only six AZD1222 recipients were SARS-CoV-2 seropositive at baseline. The vaccine-associated CD4 TCRs covered the entire spike protein, and the dominant responses fell in regions 160-218 and 743-854.

The CDR3 regions of human TCRbeta chains were subjected to immunosequencing. The authors' pipeline ran thus. Repertoire TCRs were matched against a reference library of SARS-CoV-2-specific TCRs generated with the MIRA antigen-specificity platform. Breadth was defined as the fraction of unique TCRs that were SARS-CoV-2-associated, and depth was defined as the fraction of total T cells that were SARS-CoV-2-associated. Using the MIRA data, each spike-specific TCR was assigned both to the spike region to which the TCR was reactive and to a CD4 or CD8 class. Log10-transformed breadth and depth values were compared by one-way ANOVA with Sidak's multiple comparisons tests. The table was pulled from immuneACCESS by TCRdb, which kept in-frame rearrangements only. Such tables lose some clones; where checked, under half of the loss comes from unresolved V genes, and the rest has no known cause. Clone size and the V and J calls come from that table; the DNA yielded D and trimming. The sample yields about 180,000 clones; roughly 87% were counted once. In total, the top ten clones hold about 2.8% of the sample.

As to this clone: Which antigen it targets is not known. Within one base of it there is no much larger clone, and no base qualities were kept.

The CDR3 sequence holds 17 residues, the cysteine and phenylalanine included. Just the 51-base CDR3 DNA is kept, in frame starting at base 1. The germline V gene (reference sequence) specifies LNHDA as CDR1 and SQIVND as CDR2. Trimming removed 6 bases from V and 0 bases from J, leaving 18 bases between the germline ends. The sequences come from peripheral blood, collected on day 0 of AZD1222 vaccination. The sequence came from an adult in good health. Recombination joined TRBV19 with TRBJ2-1, with a tentative D gene TRBD1 over 6 matching bases. CDR3 loop: CASSQGQPHSSYNEQFF. The nucleotide sequence is TGTGCCAGTAGCCAAGGACAGCCTCATAGCTCCTACAATGAGCAGTTCTTC.